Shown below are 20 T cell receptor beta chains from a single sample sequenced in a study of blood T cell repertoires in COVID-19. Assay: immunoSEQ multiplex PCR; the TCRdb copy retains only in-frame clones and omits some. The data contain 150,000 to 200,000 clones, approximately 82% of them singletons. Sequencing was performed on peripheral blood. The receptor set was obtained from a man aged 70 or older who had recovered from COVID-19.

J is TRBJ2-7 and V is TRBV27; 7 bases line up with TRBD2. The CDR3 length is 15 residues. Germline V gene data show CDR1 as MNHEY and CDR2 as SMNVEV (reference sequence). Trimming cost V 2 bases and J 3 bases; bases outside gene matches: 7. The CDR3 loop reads CASSLRWTSGYEQYF. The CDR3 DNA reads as TGTGCCAGCAGTTTACGCTGGACTAGTGGCTACGAGCAGTACTTC.

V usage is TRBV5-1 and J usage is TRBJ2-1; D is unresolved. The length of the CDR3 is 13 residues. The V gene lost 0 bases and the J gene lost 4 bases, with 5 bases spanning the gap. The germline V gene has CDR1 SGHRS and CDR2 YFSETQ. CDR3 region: CASSLDQYNEQFF. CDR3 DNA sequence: TGCGCCAGCAGCTTGGACCAGTACAATGAGCAGTTCTTC.

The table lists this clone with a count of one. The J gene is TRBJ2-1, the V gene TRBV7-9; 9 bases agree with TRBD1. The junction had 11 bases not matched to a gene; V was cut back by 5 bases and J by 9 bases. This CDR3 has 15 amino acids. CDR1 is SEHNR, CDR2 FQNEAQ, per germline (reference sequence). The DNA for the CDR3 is TGTGCCAGCAGCCCCGGGACAGGGACGAGCAGTGAGCAGTTCTTC. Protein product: CASSPGTGTSSEQFF.

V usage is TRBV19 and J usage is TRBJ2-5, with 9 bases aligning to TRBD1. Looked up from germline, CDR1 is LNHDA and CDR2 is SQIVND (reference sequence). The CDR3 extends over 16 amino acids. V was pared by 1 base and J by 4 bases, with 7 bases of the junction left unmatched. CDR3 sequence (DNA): TGTGCCAGTAGTATAGGTCCGGGACAGGGTACAGAGACCCAGTACTTC. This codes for CASSIGPGQGTETQYF.

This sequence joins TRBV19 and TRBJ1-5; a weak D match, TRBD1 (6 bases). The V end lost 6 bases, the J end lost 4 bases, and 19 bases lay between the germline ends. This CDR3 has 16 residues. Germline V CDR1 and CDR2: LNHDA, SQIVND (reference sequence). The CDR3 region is CASSDRATGWNQPQHF. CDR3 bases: TGTGCCAGTAGCGATAGGGCCACAGGGTGGAATCAGCCCCAGCATTTT. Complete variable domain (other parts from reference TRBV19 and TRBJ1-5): DGGITQSPKYLFRKEGQNVTLSCEQNLNHDAMYWYRQDPGQGLRLIYYSQIVNDFQKGDIAEGYSVSREKKESFPLTVTSAQKNPTAFYLCASSDRATGWNQPQHFGDGTRLSIL.

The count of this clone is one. The CDR3 here is CASSQTGSGSGNTIYF. The CDR3 bases are TGCGCCAGCAGCCAAACAGGGTCGGGCTCTGGAAACACCATATATTTT. The chain employs TRBV4-1 and TRBJ1-3; perhaps TRBD1 as D (6 bases). Germline V gene lookup returns CDR1 MGHRA and CDR2 YSYEKL. This CDR3 spans 16 amino acids. V was clipped by 2 bases and J by 0 bases, with 11 bases between them.

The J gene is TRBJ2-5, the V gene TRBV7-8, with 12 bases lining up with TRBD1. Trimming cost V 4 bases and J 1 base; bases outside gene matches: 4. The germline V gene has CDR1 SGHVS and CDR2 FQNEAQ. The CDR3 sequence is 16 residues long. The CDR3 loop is CASSWGTGGTQETQYF. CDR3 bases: TGTGCCAGCAGCTGGGGGACAGGGGGCACCCAAGAGACCCAGTACTTC.

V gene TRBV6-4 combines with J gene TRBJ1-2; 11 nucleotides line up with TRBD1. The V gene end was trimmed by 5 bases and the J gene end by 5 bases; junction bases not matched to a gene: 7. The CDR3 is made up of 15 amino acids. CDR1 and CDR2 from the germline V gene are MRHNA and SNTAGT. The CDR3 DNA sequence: TGTGCCAGCAGTCCCGGACAGGGGGCGAGGTATGGCTACACCTTC. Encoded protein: CASSPGQGARYGYTF.

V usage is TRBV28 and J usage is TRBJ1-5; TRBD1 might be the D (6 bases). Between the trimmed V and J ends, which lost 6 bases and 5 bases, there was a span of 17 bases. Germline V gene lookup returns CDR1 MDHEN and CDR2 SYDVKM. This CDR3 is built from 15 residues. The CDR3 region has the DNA TGTGCCAGCAGCCTGGACCGGACAGCCGATCAGCCCCAGCATTTT. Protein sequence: CASSLDRTADQPQHF. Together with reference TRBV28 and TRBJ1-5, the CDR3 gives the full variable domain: DVKVTQSSRYLVKRTGEKVFLECVQDMDHENMFWYRQDPGLGLRLIYFSYDVKMKEKGDIPEGYSVSREKKERFSLILESASTNQTSMYLCASSLDRTADQPQHFGDGTRLSIL.

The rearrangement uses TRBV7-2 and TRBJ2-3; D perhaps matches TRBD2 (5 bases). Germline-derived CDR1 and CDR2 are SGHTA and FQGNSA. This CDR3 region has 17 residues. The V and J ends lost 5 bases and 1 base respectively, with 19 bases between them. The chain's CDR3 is CASSPTTDSYRTDTQYF. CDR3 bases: TGTGCCAGCAGCCCAACCACGGACTCCTATCGCACAGATACGCAGTATTTT.

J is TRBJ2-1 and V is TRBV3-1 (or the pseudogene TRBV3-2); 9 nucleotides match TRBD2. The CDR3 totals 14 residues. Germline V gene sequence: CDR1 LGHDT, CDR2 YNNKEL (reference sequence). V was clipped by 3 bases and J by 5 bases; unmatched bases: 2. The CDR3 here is CASSHSGSHNEQFF. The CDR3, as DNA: TGTGCCAGCAGCCATAGCGGGAGCCACAATGAGCAGTTCTTC.

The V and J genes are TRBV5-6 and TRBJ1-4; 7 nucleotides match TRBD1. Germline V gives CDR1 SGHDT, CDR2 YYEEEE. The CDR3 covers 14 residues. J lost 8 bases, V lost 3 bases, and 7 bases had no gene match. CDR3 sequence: CASSWRGRREKLFF. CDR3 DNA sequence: TGTGCCAGCAGCTGGAGGGGGCGCAGGGAAAAACTGTTTTTT.

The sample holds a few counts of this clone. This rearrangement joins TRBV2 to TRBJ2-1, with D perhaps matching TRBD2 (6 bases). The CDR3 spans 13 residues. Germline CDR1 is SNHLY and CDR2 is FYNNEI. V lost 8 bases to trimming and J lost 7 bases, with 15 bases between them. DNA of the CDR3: TGTGCCAGCTTTCCCGGGAGTCGAAATGAGCAGTTCTTC. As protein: CASFPGSRNEQFF.

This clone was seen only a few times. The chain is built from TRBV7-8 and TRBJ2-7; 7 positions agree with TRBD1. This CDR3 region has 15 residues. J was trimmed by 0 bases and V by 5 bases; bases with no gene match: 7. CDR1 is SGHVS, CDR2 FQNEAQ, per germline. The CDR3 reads CASSRPGTDSYEQYF. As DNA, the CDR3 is TGTGCCAGCAGCCGCCCTGGGACAGACTCCTACGAGCAGTACTTC. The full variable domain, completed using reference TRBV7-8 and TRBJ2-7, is GAGVSQSPRYKVAKRGQDVALRCDPISGHVSLFWYQQALGQGPEFLTYFQNEAQLDKSGLPSDRFFAERPEGSVSTLKIQRTQQEDSAVYLCASSRPGTDSYEQYFGPGTRLTVT.

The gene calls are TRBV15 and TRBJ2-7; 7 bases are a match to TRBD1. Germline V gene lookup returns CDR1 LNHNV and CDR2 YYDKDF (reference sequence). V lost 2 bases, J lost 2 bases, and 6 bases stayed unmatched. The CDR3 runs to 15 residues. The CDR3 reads CATSRQTGVPYEQYF. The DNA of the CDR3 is TGTGCCACCAGCAGACAAACAGGGGTTCCCTACGAGCAGTACTTC.

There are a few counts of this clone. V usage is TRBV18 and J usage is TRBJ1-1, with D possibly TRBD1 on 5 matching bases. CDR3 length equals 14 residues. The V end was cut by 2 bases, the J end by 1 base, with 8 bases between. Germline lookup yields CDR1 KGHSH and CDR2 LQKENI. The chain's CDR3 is CASSPARENTEAFF. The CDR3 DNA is TGTGCCAGCTCACCAGCCAGGGAGAACACTGAAGCTTTCTTT.

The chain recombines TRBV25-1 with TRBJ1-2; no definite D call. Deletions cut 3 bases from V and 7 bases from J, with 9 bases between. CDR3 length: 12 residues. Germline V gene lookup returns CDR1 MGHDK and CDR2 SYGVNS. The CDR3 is CASSEPVSGYTF. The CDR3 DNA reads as TGTGCCAGCAGTGAGCCAGTCAGTGGCTACACCTTC.

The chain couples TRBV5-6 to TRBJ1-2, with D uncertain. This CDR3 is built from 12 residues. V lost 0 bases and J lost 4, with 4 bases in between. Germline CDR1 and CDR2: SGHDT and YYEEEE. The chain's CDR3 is CASSLASYGYTF. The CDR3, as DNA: TGTGCCAGCAGCTTGGCCTCCTATGGCTACACCTTC.

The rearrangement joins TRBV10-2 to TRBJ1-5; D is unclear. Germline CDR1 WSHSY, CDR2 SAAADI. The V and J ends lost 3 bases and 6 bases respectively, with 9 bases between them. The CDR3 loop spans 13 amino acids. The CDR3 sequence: CASSEWGGQPQHF. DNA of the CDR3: TGCGCCAGCAGTGAATGGGGAGGTCAGCCCCAGCATTTT.

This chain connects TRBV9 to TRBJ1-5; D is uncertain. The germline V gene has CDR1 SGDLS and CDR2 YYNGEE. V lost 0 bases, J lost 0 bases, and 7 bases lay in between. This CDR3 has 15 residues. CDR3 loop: CASSVGQNSNQPQHF. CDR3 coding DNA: TGTGCCAGCAGCGTAGGTCAGAATAGCAATCAGCCCCAGCATTTT.